Included here is one T cell receptor beta chain sequence, with context. Clones were read by immunoSEQ multiplex PCR, and TCRdb kept only the in-frame ones, dropping some. The sample yields roughly 76,000 clones, approximately 90% seen once. No patient had autoimmune disease or received systemic immunosuppression. Sampled blood was obtained at baseline, cycle 4 day 1, and cycle 7 day 1. The sample originates from a study of OX40 agonist ivuxolimab in advanced cancers. V lost 0 bases and J lost 4; bases outside the gene matches: 3. The CDR3 runs to 16 residues. The germline V gene has CDR1 LNHNV and CDR2 YYDKDF (reference sequence).

This specimen was CD4+ or CD8+ T cells sorted from blood, taken in a trial of the OX40 agonist ivuxolimab. The J gene is TRBJ1-2, the V gene TRBV15; 12 bases are shared with TRBD1. This sequence was found in an adult with an advanced solid tumor such as melanoma, head and neck, liver or kidney cancer. CDR3 region: CATSREGTGGRYGYTF. CDR3 DNA sequence: TGTGCCACCAGCAGAGAAGGGACAGGGGGCCGCTATGGCTACACCTTC.